This entry features one T cell receptor beta chain sequence. Its antigen is still unknown. Library preparation for TCR beta used quantitative 5'-RACE with molecular barcodes. TCRdb used MiXCR to reprocess the 5' RACE reads, holding one entry per CDR3 protein. This repertoire shows 190,000 or so distinct CDR3 sequences, roughly 13% found once; its top ten account for about 17%. The record originates from a study of CD8 T cells in ankylosing spondylitis. Study outcomes and limitations: Some motif variants had been reported before (in reactive arthritis synovial fluid and blood).

The receptor was isolated from a male donor with ankylosing spondylitis or in good health (not recorded which). Sequencing was performed on blood, either unsorted or a sorted T cell fraction (not recorded which).

The CDR3, as DNA: TGTGCCAGCAGTTCGCACGGAGCGGGAGGGCCCTACGAGCAGTACTTC. As protein: CASSSHGAGGPYEQYF. The V and J genes are TRBV12-3 or TRBV12-4 and TRBJ2-7, with 10 nucleotides matching TRBD2. The V and J ends lost 4 bases and 2 bases, in that order; junction bases with no gene match: 8. This CDR3 is 16 amino acids long.